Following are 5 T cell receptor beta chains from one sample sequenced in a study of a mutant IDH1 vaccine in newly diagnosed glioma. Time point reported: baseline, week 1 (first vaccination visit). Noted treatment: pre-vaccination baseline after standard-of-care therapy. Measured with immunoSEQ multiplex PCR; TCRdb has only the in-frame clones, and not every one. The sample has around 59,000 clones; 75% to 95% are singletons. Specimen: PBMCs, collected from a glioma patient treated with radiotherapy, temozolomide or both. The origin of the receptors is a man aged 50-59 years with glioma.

Written as DNA, the CDR3 is TGTGCCAGCACACACCAAAGAGACATTCAGTACTTC. Residues: CASTHQRDIQYF. The chain joins TRBV6-4 to TRBJ2-4; no clear D. Looked up from germline, CDR1 is MRHNA and CDR2 is SNTAGT. Trimming cost V 7 bases and J 8 bases, with 12 bases left between them. CDR3 length equals 12 residues.

CDR3 loop: CASSKNRGFQETQYF. The CDR3, as DNA: TGTGCCAGCAGTAAAAACAGGGGGTTCCAAGAGACCCAGTACTTC. The chain is built from TRBV6-1 and TRBJ2-5; 8 nucleotides line up with TRBD1. The germline V gene has CDR1 MNHNS and CDR2 SASEGT. This CDR3 is built from 15 residues. Unmatched junction bases numbered 6, after V lost 5 bases and J lost 1 base.

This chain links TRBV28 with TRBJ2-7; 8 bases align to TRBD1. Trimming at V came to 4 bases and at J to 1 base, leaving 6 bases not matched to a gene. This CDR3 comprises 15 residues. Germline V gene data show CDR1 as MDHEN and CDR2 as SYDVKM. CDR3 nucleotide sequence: TGTGCCAGCAGTTCTACCGGGACAGGATCCTACGAGCAGTACTTC. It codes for CASSSTGTGSYEQYF.

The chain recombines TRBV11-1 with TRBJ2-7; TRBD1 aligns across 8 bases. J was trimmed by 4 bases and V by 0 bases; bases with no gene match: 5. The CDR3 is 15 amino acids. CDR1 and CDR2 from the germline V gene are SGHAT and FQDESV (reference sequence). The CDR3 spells CASSLAQGAPYEQYF. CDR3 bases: TGTGCCAGCAGCTTAGCGCAGGGGGCGCCTTACGAGCAGTACTTC.

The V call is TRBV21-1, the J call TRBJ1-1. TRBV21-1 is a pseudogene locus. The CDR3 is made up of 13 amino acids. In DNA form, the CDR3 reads TGTGCCAGCAGCAAAATGGGATCCACTGAAGCTTTCTTT. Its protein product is CASSKMGSTEAFF.